This TCR beta chain emerged from a study of blood T cell repertoires in COVID-19. Whole-study context: The United States, Italy and Spain were the sources of the acute and convalescent COVID-19 samples.

The CDR3 sequence is 14 residues long. Germline CDR1 ENHRY, CDR2 SYGVKD. Trimming at V came to 3 bases and at J to 6 bases, leaving 4 bases not matched to a gene. Under the authors' procedure: Reference gene primer amplification gave estimated nucleated cell counts. Profiling relied on immunoSEQ multiplex PCR, and the TCRdb table lists in-frame clones only, not all of them. That table gives V, J and clone size, and the DNA gave D and trimming. The table includes some 390,000 clones, 89% detected once. Individuals aged about 18 to 89 years were recruited from 24 US areas. Which cohort a participant joined came from the clinical history participants gave.

Sample: PBMCs or T cells enriched from blood (not recorded which). The sequence was collected from a woman under 40 who had recovered from COVID-19. The gene calls are TRBV10-3 and TRBJ1-2; TRBD1 agrees at 10 bases. This CDR3 reads CAISETGQGDGYTF. DNA for the CDR3: TGTGCCATCAGTGAAACTGGACAGGGGGATGGCTACACCTTC.